The 9 T cell receptor beta chains below all came from one sample that was sequenced in a study of T-cell reconstitution after alpha-beta-depleted transplantation in children. This sample's TCRbeta library carried unique molecular identifier barcodes. MiXCR was run by TCRdb on the PCR reads, yielding one entry per CDR3 protein. The sample has more than 450,000 distinct CDR3 sequences; approximately 20% are singletons. The sample was PBMCs from the stem cell graft donor, taken from the stem cell graft. All receptors derive from a human donor who donated a stem cell graft to a child with acute lymphoblastic leukemia.

This clonotype was recorded a few times. V is TRBV9 and J is TRBJ2-7, with 8 bases fitting TRBD2. Trimming cost V 4 bases and J 7 bases; bases outside gene matches: 13. CDR3 length: 15 residues. Germline CDR1 SGDLS, CDR2 YYNGEE. The CDR3 nucleotides are TGTGCCAGCAGCCCTTCCCCGGGAGGGCCGAGGGAGCAGTACTTC. Translated, it gives CASSPSPGGPREQYF.

This clonotype was observed a few times. The chain has TRBV20-1 and TRBJ2-7, with 11 bases lining up with TRBD2. Germline V gene data show CDR1 as DFQATT and CDR2 as SNEGSKA (reference sequence). The V gene end was trimmed by 5 bases and the J gene end by 3 bases; junction bases not matched to a gene: 6. There are 14 residues in the CDR3. DNA for the CDR3: TGCAGTGCTGGGCCTAGCGGGGGGAGCTACGAGCAGTACTTC. This sequence encodes CSAGPSGGSYEQYF.

This clonotype was observed a few times. The rearrangement links TRBV27 to TRBJ2-7; 8 nucleotides match TRBD1. Germline V CDR1 and CDR2: MNHEY, SMNVEV (reference sequence). V lost 6 bases to trimming and J lost 0 bases; unmatched junction nucleotides: 4. This CDR3 contains 14 residues. DNA of the CDR3: TGTGCCAGCAGCCAGACAGGGGACTCCTACGAGCAGTACTTC. Protein product: CASSQTGDSYEQYF.

The V and J genes are TRBV7-9 and TRBJ2-2; 7 bases fit TRBD1. J lost 6 bases, V lost 4 bases, and 8 bases had no gene match. Germline-derived CDR1 and CDR2 are SEHNR and FQNEAQ (reference sequence). This CDR3 has 15 amino acids. The CDR3 loop reads CASSSRRQGAGELFF. Here the CDR3 DNA reads TGTGCCAGCAGCTCACGGAGACAGGGCGCCGGGGAGCTGTTTTTT.

There are a few counts of this clonotype. The chain has TRBV5-1 and TRBJ2-2, with D unresolved. V gave up 4 bases and J gave up 1 base, with 8 bases separating them. The germline V gene encodes CDR1 SGHRS and CDR2 YFSETQ. The CDR3 runs 14 residues. The CDR3 nucleotides read TGCGCCAGCAGCCCGGACGGGAACACCGGGGAGCTGTTTTTT. Translation: CASSPDGNTGELFF.

CDR3 loop: CASSLRTGGYQETQYF. The CDR3 bases are TGCGCCAGCAGCTTGCGGACAGGGGGGTACCAAGAGACCCAGTACTTC. This rearrangement joins TRBV5-1 to TRBJ2-5; TRBD1 matches at 10 bases. Trimming took 1 base from V and 0 from J; bases not matched to a gene: 3. CDR3 length: 16 residues. CDR1 and CDR2 (germline): SGHRS, YFSETQ.

In its sample, this clonotype was seen many times. The chain is built from TRBV4-1 and TRBJ1-2; 8 bases match TRBD1. V was clipped by 2 bases and J by 8 bases; unmatched bases: 7. The CDR3 covers 14 residues. Germline V gene data show CDR1 as MGHRA and CDR2 as YSYEKL. DNA of the CDR3: TGCGCCAGCAGCCAACCCGGGACAGGTCGGGGCTACACCTTC. It encodes CASSQPGTGRGYTF.

This rearrangement joins TRBV4-1 to TRBJ2-1; no clear D gene. CDR3 length: 13 amino acids. The germline gives CDR1 MGHRA, CDR2 YSYEKL. The V gene lost 2 bases and the J gene lost 0 bases, with 2 bases spanning the gap. The chain's CDR3 is CASSQYSYNEQFF. The CDR3 DNA sequence: TGCGCCAGCAGCCAATACTCCTACAATGAGCAGTTCTTC.

This clonotype was seen only a few times. This chain uses TRBV29-1 with TRBJ1-2; no reliable D call. This CDR3 region has 11 residues. Germline V gene data show CDR1 as SQVTM and CDR2 as ANQGSEA. Trimming cost V 4 bases and J 7 bases, with 10 bases left between them. CDR3 loop: CSVGEMGGYTF. The CDR3 DNA is TGCAGCGTTGGGGAAATGGGTGGCTACACCTTC.